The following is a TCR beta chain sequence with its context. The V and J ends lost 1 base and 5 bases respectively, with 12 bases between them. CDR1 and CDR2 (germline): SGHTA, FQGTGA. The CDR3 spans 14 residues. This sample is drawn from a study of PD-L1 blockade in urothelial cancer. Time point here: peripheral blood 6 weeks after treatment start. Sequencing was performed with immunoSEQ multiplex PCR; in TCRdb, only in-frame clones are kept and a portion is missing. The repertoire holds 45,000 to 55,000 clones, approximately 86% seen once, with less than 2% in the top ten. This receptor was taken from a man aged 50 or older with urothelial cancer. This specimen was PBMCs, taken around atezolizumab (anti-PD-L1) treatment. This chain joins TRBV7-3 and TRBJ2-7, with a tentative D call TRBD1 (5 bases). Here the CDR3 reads CASSLIAGKDEQYF. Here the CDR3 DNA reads TGTGCCAGCAGCTTAATTGCAGGGAAAGACGAGCAGTACTTC.